The following is a T cell receptor beta chain sequence with its context. What it binds is unknown. Measured with immunoSEQ multiplex PCR; TCRdb has only the in-frame clones, and not every one. The profile covers tens of thousands of clones, with around 96% appearing a single time and about 1% taken by the ten largest. This sample is part of a study of T cell clonotyping in hematopoietic cell transplantation. Study results and caveats: Cells were unsorted, so CD4 and CD8 contributions were not separated. At the given depth, recipient repertoires were over 95% de novo clonotypes. Recipient TCR diversity dropped after transplant; expanded clonotypes rose from day 30 to 180. Broader posttransplant TCR repertoire diversity was predicted by graft donor and pretransplant recipient Inverse Simpson Index values.

There are 15 residues in the CDR3. CDR1 and CDR2 from the germline V gene are SGDLS and YYNGEE. The ends lost 4 bases at V and 8 bases at J; junction bases unmatched: 11. This chain joins TRBV9 and TRBJ2-3; 9 bases match TRBD1. Sequenced material: peripheral blood mononuclear cells. The source of this sequence is a man aged 30 to 39 in good health. Some clones in this sample may be carry-over from other donors' samples. Here the CDR3 DNA reads TGTGCCAGCAGCCCAGCGGGACAGGGAGTTGGTACGCAGTATTTT. Protein product: CASSPAGQGVGTQYF.